A single sample is the source of the 24 T cell receptor beta chains below, sequenced in a study of shared clonotypes between healthy human individuals (dated by TCRdb to about 2020). The method behind the library was the immunoSEQ multiplex PCR assay. Drawn from immuneACCESS, this table holds only the in-frame rearrangements with V and J called that TCRdb kept. Clones are partly lost; checked studies trace under half to an unresolved V gene and leave the rest unexplained. The sample contains over a million clones, 75% of them found a single time. Over 1.3% of the sample comes from the top ten. Sequenced material: memory CD4+ T cells sorted from blood. The cell subset or site label on this specimen signifies: CD45RA-negative fraction. These receptors were obtained from a man younger than 35 in good health.

V is TRBV5-1 and J is TRBJ1-4; no reliable D call. Germline V CDR1 and CDR2: SGHRS, YFSETQ. Trimming cost V 0 bases and J 8 bases, with 17 bases left between them. The length of the CDR3 is 16 residues. The CDR3 coding sequence is TGCGCCAGCAGCTTGGGGTCGATTGTAGGAGAGGAAAAACTGTTTTTT. The encoded protein is CASSLGSIVGEEKLFF.

V usage is TRBV28 and J usage is TRBJ1-6; 10 bases are a match to TRBD1. Germline lookup yields CDR1 MDHEN and CDR2 SYDVKM. CDR3 length equals 15 residues. Unmatched junction bases numbered 4, after V lost 6 bases and J lost 5 bases. This CDR3 is CASREGTGDNSPLHF. The DNA for the CDR3 is TGTGCCAGCAGGGAGGGGACAGGGGATAATTCACCCCTCCACTTT.

The CDR3 loop reads CAIGILVSGEQFF. The CDR3 DNA follows: TGTGCCATCGGAATACTAGTTTCGGGTGAGCAGTTCTTC. This chain uses TRBV10-3 with TRBJ2-1, with D perhaps TRBD2 (5 bases). V lost 8 bases and J lost 9, with 17 bases in between. Germline V gene sequence: CDR1 ENHRY, CDR2 SYGVKD. The CDR3 sequence is 13 residues long.

This chain uses TRBV5-6 with TRBJ2-5; the D gene is possibly TRBD1 (5 bases). V dropped 0 bases and J dropped 0 bases, with 9 bases sitting between them. The CDR3 runs 15 residues. Germline V lookup: CDR1 SGHDT, CDR2 YYEEEE. CDR3 DNA sequence: TGTGCCAGCAGCTTGGCGACAGAATACCAAGAGACCCAGTACTTC. The encoded protein is CASSLATEYQETQYF. The variable domain in full, completed from reference TRBV5-6 and TRBJ2-5, reads DAGVTQSPTHLIKTRGQQVTLRCSPKSGHDTVSWYQQALGQGPQFIFQYYEEEERQRGNFPDRFSGHQFPNYSSELNVNALLLGDSALYLCASSLATEYQETQYFGPGTRLLVL.

With respect to this clone: At one end, the junction sequence differs from germline, possibly due to a read error. The rearrangement links TRBV6-6 to TRBJ2-1; 7 bases are shared with TRBD2. CDR3 size: 15 residues. Per germline, CDR1 MNHNY and CDR2 SVGAGI (reference sequence). CDR3 sequence (DNA): TGTGCCATCAGTGTAATGGCTAGCGGTCCCCCAAAGCAGTTCTTC. Translated, it gives CAISVMASGPPKQFF.

CDR3 in amino acids: CASSLAAGRYEQYF. As DNA, the CDR3 is TGCGCCAGCAGCTTGGCGGCGGGGAGATACGAGCAGTACTTC. The rearrangement joins TRBV5-1 to TRBJ2-7, with D possibly being TRBD2 (6 bases). Trimming left V 0 bases short and J 4 bases short, with 11 bases between. This CDR3 comprises 14 residues. The germline CDR1 and CDR2 sequences are SGHRS and YFSETQ.

This clone was counted a single time. The genes are TRBV11-2 and TRBJ1-2, with D possibly matching TRBD1 (6 bases). The CDR3 covers 11 residues. V lost 5 bases and J 5 bases, leaving 6 bases between the germline ends. Germline V gene data show CDR1 as SGHAT and CDR2 as FQNNGV. CDR3 amino acids: CASSQGYGYTF. The CDR3 DNA sequence: TGTGCCAGCAGCCAGGGGTATGGCTACACCTTC.

J is TRBJ2-2 and V is TRBV18; D call uncertain. This CDR3 contains 14 residues. V lost 2 bases and J 1 base, leaving 5 bases between the germline ends. The V gene's germline CDR1 is KGHSH and CDR2 LQKENI. The CDR3 DNA reads TGTGCCAGCTCACCATTAGAGAACACCGGGGAGCTGTTTTTT. Protein sequence: CASSPLENTGELFF.

This clone was detected once. The chain is built from TRBV15 and TRBJ2-5; TRBD1 matches 8 bases. The J segment lost 2 bases and the V segment lost 4 bases, leaving 3 bases of the junction unmatched. CDR1 LNHNV and CDR2 YYDKDF come from the germline V gene (reference sequence). This CDR3 has 14 amino acids. CDR3 residues: CATSTRTGQETQYF. The DNA for the CDR3 is TGTGCCACCAGCACCCGGACAGGGCAAGAGACCCAGTACTTC. Looking up the rest from reference TRBV15 and TRBJ2-5 gives the full variable domain: DAMVIQNPRYQVTQFGKPVTLSCSQTLNHNVMYWYQQKSSQAPKLLFHYYDKDFNNEADTPDNFQSRRPNTSFCFLDIRSPGLGDTAMYLCATSTRTGQETQYFGPGTRLLVL.

The chain has TRBV11-2 and TRBJ2-3; 11 nucleotides match TRBD2. The ends lost 5 bases at V and 3 bases at J; junction bases unmatched: 1. The CDR3 runs 14 residues. Germline-derived CDR1 and CDR2 are SGHAT and FQNNGV. DNA for the CDR3: TGTGCCAGCAGCAGGACTAGCGGGACAGATACGCAGTATTTT. Protein: CASSRTSGTDTQYF.

This chain links TRBV7-8 with TRBJ1-4; D is unresolved. The germline V and J ends were trimmed by 1 base and 0 bases, with 6 bases remaining between them. Germline V gene sequence: CDR1 SGHVS, CDR2 FQNEAQ. The CDR3 is made up of 15 amino acids. The CDR3 nucleotides read TGTGCCAGCAGCTTAGACGGAGCAACTAATGAAAAACTGTTTTTT. Amino acid sequence: CASSLDGATNEKLFF.

This clone showed up just a few times. The chain links TRBV30 to TRBJ1-6; D is unresolved. Trimming cost V 8 bases and J 8 bases, with 16 bases left between them. Germline loops: CDR1 GTSNPN, CDR2 SVGIG (reference sequence). This CDR3 has 13 residues. CDR3 in DNA: TGTGCCGGGCGGCTTTACAAGGATTCACCCCTCCACTTT. Translated: CAGRLYKDSPLHF.

The genes are TRBV11-3 and TRBJ2-5; 12 nucleotides agree with TRBD2. The CDR3 sequence is 14 residues long. Germline CDR1 and CDR2: SGHNT and YENEEA. Trimming removed 6 bases from V and 3 bases from J; junction bases left unmatched: 2. CDR3: CASSRTSGEETQYF. CDR3 nucleotide sequence: TGTGCCAGCAGTAGGACTAGCGGGGAAGAGACCCAGTACTTC.

The CDR3 DNA is TGTGCCAGCACCGCCAGGGGGAGGTTAACCGGGGAGCTGTTTTTT. Amino acid sequence: CASTARGRLTGELFF. V is TRBV5-6 and J is TRBJ2-2, with D perhaps TRBD1 (7 bases). Germline V lookup: CDR1 SGHDT, CDR2 YYEEEE. V was pared by 6 bases and J by 5 bases, with 17 bases between. The CDR3 length is 15 residues.

Turning to this clone: The CDR3 end shows no conserved phenylalanine or tryptophan, and so a read error is likely. The limits of the CDR3 on the DNA are not certain, so only TCRdb's listed CDR3 is given. V usage is TRBV30 and J usage is TRBJ2-7; TRBD1, the table's D call, lacks a check against the DNA. The CDR3 numbers 12 amino acids, ends counted. CDR1 GTSNPN and CDR2 SVGIG come from the germline V gene (reference sequence). The CDR3 is CAWSVIGQAPFL.

To note about this clone: This specimen includes other DNA sequences encoding the same CDR3. This sequence joins TRBV18 and TRBJ2-3; D is unclear. This CDR3 has 15 amino acids. The V gene's germline CDR1 is KGHSH and CDR2 LQKENI. V lost 0 bases and J lost 2, with 9 bases in between. The CDR3 loop reads CASSPPGGSTDTQYF. CDR3 coding DNA: TGTGCCAGCTCACCACCGGGCGGCTCCACAGATACGCAGTATTTT.

This chain's CDR3 is CASRDLLGGDFWTQYF. The CDR3 DNA sequence: TGCGCCAGCAGAGACCTTTTGGGGGGGGACTTCTGGACCCAGTACTTC. This chain uses TRBV10-2 with TRBJ2-5; 7 positions agree with TRBD2. Germline V lookup: CDR1 WSHSY, CDR2 SAAADI. CDR3 size: 16 residues. V lost 6 bases to trimming and J lost 7 bases; unmatched junction nucleotides: 17.

This sequence joins TRBV6-6 and TRBJ2-2; 14 nucleotides agree with TRBD2. Germline loops: CDR1 MNHNY, CDR2 SVGAGI (reference sequence). This CDR3 has 16 amino acids. J gave up 6 bases and V 2 bases, and 2 bases lay outside the gene matches. CDR3 nucleotide sequence: TGTGCCAGCAGTTACGGGACTAGCGGGAGTCCCGGGGAGCTGTTTTTT. It yields the protein CASSYGTSGSPGELFF.

V and J are TRBV29-1 and TRBJ2-1; D unclear. V was cut by 3 bases and J by 0 bases, with 9 bases left in between. Germline CDR1 SQVTM, CDR2 ANQGSEA. The CDR3 has 14 amino acids. The DNA for the CDR3 is TGCAGCGTTGATAGGGCAAGCTCCTACAATGAGCAGTTCTTC. This sequence encodes CSVDRASSYNEQFF.

The chain couples TRBV23-1 to TRBJ1-5; D perhaps matches TRBD1 (5 bases). TRBV23-1 is classed as an ORF, of uncertain function. Deletions cut 0 bases from V and 0 bases from J, with 15 bases between. This CDR3 contains 18 residues. The CDR3 spells CASSQSGDGTHSNQPQHF. DNA for the CDR3: TGCGCCAGCAGTCAATCTGGGGACGGCACCCATAGCAATCAGCCCCAGCATTTT.

The rearrangement uses TRBV2 and TRBJ2-1; TRBD2 might be the D (6 bases). The CDR3 has 16 residues. V was shortened by 5 bases and J by 0 bases, with 14 bases between the two germline ends. Germline V gene data show CDR1 as SNHLY and CDR2 as FYNNEI. CDR3 loop: CASSSRGLSSYNEQFF. The CDR3 nucleotides are TGTGCCAGCAGTTCCCGGGGACTTAGCTCCTACAATGAGCAGTTCTTC. The full variable domain, its missing parts supplied by reference TRBV2 and TRBJ2-1, is EPEVTQTPSHQVTQMGQEVILRCVPISNHLYFYWYRQILGQKVEFLVSFYNNEISEKSEIFDDQFSVERPDGSNFTLKIRSTKLEDSAMYFCASSSRGLSSYNEQFFGPGTRLTVL.

This rearrangement joins TRBV20-1 to TRBJ2-5; D ambiguous. This CDR3 has 10 amino acids. V shed 3 bases and J shed 7 bases, with 6 bases lying between them. Germline values: CDR1 DFQATT, CDR2 SNEGSKA (reference sequence). DNA of the CDR3: TGCAGTGCTAGCTGGGGGACCCAGTACTTC. Its protein product is CSASWGTQYF.

About this clone itself: Other DNA sequences in the same sample also yield this CDR3. This chain links TRBV4-1 with TRBJ2-7, with 7 bases matching TRBD1. Germline CDR1 reads MGHRA; CDR2 reads YSYEKL. The V gene end was trimmed by 1 base and the J gene end by 2 bases; junction bases not matched to a gene: 2. The CDR3 is made up of 14 amino acids. CDR3 amino acids: CASSQGQGAYEQYF. CDR3 DNA sequence: TGCGCCAGCAGCCAAGGGCAGGGGGCCTACGAGCAGTACTTC.

The chain has TRBV2 and TRBJ2-7; D is unresolved. Germline CDR1 is SNHLY and CDR2 is FYNNEI. V dropped 5 bases and J dropped 2 bases, with 13 bases sitting between them. The CDR3 is 14 residues long. CDR3 DNA sequence: TGTGCCAGCAGTCTGGGCCCGCCTACCTACGAGCAGTACTTC. Translating gives CASSLGPPTYEQYF.